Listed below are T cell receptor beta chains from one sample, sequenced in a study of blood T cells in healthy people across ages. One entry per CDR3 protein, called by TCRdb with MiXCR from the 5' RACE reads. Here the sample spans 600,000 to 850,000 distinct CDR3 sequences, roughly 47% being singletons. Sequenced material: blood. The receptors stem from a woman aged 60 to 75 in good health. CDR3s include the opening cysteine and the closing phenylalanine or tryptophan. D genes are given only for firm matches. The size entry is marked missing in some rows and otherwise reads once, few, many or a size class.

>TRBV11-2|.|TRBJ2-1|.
CASNPSQISYNEQFF
TGTGCCAGCAACCCTTCACAGATCTCCTACAATGAGCAGTTCTTC
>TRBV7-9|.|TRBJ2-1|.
CASQYLKLNYNEQFF
TGTGCCAGCCAATACCTCAAACTGAACTACAATGAGCAGTTCTTC
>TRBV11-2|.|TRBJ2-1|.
CASSFRRREYNERFF
TGTGCCAGCAGCTTTCGTCGACGGGAATACAATGAGCGGTTCTTC
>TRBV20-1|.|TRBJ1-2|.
CSAIRQANYGYTF
TGCAGTGCTATTCGACAAGCTAACTATGGCTACACCTTC
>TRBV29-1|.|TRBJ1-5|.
CSVGGGDQPQHF
TGCAGCGTTGGGGGGGGAGATCAGCCCCAGCATTTT
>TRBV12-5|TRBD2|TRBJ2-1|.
CASHTSGGSNEQFF
TGTGCTAGCCATACTAGCGGGGGAAGCAATGAGCAGTTCTTC
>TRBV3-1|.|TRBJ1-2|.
CASSHLSQRAGSAAGYTF
TGTGCCAGCAGCCATCTCTCCCAGAGGGCAGGGTCTGCGGCTGGCTACACCTTC
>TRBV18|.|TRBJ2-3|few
CASSPYEKRTDTQYF
TGTGCCAGCTCCCCCTACGAGAAACGCACAGATACGCAGTATTTT
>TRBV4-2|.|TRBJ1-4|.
CAGSQAGGTNEKLFF
TGTGCCGGCAGCCAAGCGGGCGGTACTAATGAAAAACTGTTTTTT
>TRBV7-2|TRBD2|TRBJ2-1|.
CASSLQGTSGYNEQFF
TGTGCCAGCAGCTTACAGGGGACTAGCGGGTACAATGAGCAGTTCTTC
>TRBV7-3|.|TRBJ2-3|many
CASSSDSGGSDTQYF
TGTGCCAGCAGCTCGGACAGCGGTGGGTCGGATACGCAGTATTTT
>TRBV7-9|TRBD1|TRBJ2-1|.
CASSPQQGWNEQFF
TGTGCCAGCAGCCCTCAACAGGGGTGGAATGAGCAGTTCTTC
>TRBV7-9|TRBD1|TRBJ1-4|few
CASSFGTGGGKLFF
TGTGCCAGCAGCTTCGGGACAGGGGGAGGAAAACTGTTTTTT
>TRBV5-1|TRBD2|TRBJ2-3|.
CASSPGTSGSFTDTQYF
TGCGCCAGCAGCCCCGGGACTAGCGGTTCCTTCACAGATACGCAGTATTTT